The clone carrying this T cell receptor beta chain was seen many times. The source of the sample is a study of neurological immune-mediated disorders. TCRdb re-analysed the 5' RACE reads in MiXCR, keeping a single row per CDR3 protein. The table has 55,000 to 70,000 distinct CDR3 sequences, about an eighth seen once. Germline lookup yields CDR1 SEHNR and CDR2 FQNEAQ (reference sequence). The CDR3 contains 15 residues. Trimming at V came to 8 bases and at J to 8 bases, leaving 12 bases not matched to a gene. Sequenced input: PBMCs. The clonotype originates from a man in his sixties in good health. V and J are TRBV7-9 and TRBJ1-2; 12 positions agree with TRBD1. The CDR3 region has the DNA TGTGCCAGCGATCCACCGGGACAGGGGGCGGCGGGCTACACCTTC. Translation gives CASDPPGQGAAGYTF.